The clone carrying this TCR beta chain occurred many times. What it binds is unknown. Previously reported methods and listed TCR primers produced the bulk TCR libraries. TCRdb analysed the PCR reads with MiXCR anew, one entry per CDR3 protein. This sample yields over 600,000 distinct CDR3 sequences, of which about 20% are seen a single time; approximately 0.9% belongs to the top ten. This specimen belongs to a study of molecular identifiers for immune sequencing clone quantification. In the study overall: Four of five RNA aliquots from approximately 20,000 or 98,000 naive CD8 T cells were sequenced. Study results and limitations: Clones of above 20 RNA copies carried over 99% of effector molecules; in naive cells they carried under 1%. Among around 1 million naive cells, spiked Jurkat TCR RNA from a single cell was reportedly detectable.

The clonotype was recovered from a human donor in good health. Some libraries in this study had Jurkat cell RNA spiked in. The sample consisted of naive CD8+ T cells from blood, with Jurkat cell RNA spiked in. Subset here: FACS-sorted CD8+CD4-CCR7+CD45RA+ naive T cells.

The CDR3 protein is CASSEGQGVDEQYF. The DNA for the CDR3 is TGTGCCAGTAGTGAAGGACAGGGGGTTGACGAGCAGTACTTC. The genes are TRBV19 and TRBJ2-7; 10 bases match TRBD1. Germline V CDR1 and CDR2: LNHDA, SQIVND (reference sequence). The CDR3 has 14 amino acids. The junction had 6 bases not matched to a gene; V was cut back by 5 bases and J by 5 bases. Filled out from reference TRBV19 and TRBJ2-7, the complete variable domain reads DGGITQSPKYLFRKEGQNVTLSCEQNLNHDAMYWYRQDPGQGLRLIYYSQIVNDFQKGDIAEGYSVSREKKESFPLTVTSAQKNPTAFYLCASSEGQGVDEQYFGPGTRLTVT.